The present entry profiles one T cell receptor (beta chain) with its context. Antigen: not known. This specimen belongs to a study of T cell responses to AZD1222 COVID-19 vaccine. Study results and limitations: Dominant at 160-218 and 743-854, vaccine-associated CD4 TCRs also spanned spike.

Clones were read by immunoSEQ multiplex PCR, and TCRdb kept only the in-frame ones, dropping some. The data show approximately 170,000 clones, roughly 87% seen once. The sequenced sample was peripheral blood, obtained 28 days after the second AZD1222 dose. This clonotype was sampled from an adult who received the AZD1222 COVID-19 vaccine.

The DNA of the CDR3 is TGTGCCAGCCGGGGGTTGGGTAGCCGTCAGCCCCAGCATTTT. Its translation: CASRGLGSRQPQHF. The chain has TRBV19 and TRBJ1-5, with D possibly TRBD1 on 5 matching bases. This CDR3 contains 14 residues. The germline V gene has CDR1 LNHDA and CDR2 SQIVND (reference sequence). Trimming shortened V by 9 bases and J by 6 bases, and 18 bases separated the two germline ends.